This T cell receptor (beta chain) was sequenced during a study of cytomegalovirus exposure and HLA in healthy donors. Findings and caveats of the study: It was approximately 170 TCR beta chains that were listed as cytomegalovirus-associated. CMV serostatus was the only recorded immune exposure for donors.

PCR amplification relied on 60 Vbeta primers (plus 13 Jbeta primers). The data were produced by immunoSEQ multiplex PCR, yet TCRdb's version contains in-frame clones alone and is incomplete. The sample lists some 120,000 clones, roughly 75% seen once, with over 2.5% in the top ten. Germline V lookup: CDR1 MGHDK, CDR2 SYGVNS. CDR3 length equals 14 residues. V was clipped by 6 bases and J by 5 bases, with 16 bases between them. This clone was observed a single time. The antigen is undetermined. This sequence joins TRBV25-1 and TRBJ1-1; D might be TRBD1 (5 bases). The source of this sequence is a woman in her fifties or sixties in good health and CMV-seronegative. The sample taken for sequencing was PBMCs. Here the CDR3 reads CASRNGGEWTEAFF. CDR3 bases: TGTGCCAGCAGAAATGGGGGGGAGTGGACTGAAGCTTTCTTT. Drawing the rest from reference TRBV25-1 and TRBJ1-1, the complete variable domain is EADIYQTPRYLVIGTGKKITLECSQTMGHDKMYWYQQDPGMELHLIHYSYGVNSTEKGDLSSESTVSRIRTEHFPLTLESARPSHTSQYLCASRNGGEWTEAFFGQGTRLTVV.